This T cell receptor (beta chain) was obtained from a study of identifying expanded T cells in peripheral blood. The table came from immunoSEQ multiplex PCR; TCRdb's copy has only in-frame clones and leaves some out. Here the sample spans tens of thousands of clones, around 81% being singletons. This TCR was sampled from a person aged 18-69 years in good health. Sequenced material: blood.

In nucleotides, the CDR3 is TGCGCCGGAACGACAGGGAGCCTCCAGCCCCAGCATTTT. It is translated as CAGTTGSLQPQHF. The genes are TRBV5-1 and TRBJ1-5; 7 bases match TRBD1. The CDR3 length is 13 residues. Germline V gives CDR1 SGHRS, CDR2 YFSETQ. V shed 10 bases, J shed 7 bases, and the junction held 11 bases outside the gene matches.